The subject of this entry is one T cell receptor (beta chain). This sample is drawn from a study of T cell changes during pregnancy in multiple sclerosis. Sequenced by immunoSEQ multiplex PCR; TCRdb stores in-frame clones only, minus some. The data hold tens of thousands of clones, with around 90% observed a single time. Trimming left V 2 bases short and J 7 bases short, with 15 bases between. CDR1 is MNHNY and CDR2 is SVGAGI in the germline V gene (reference sequence). The CDR3 has 15 residues. The receptor was isolated from a female donor with multiple sclerosis, enrolled in a pregnancy study. The sequences come from peripheral blood, collected before pregnancy. The V call is TRBV6-6, the J call TRBJ2-1, with D maybe TRBD2 (7 bases). CDR3 sequence: CASSYNGGRGNEQFF. DNA of the CDR3: TGTGCCAGCAGTTACAACGGGGGGCGCGGTAATGAGCAGTTCTTC.